A single sample gave rise to the 18 T cell receptor beta chains below, sequenced in a study of T cells in Graves' hyperthyroidism and ophthalmopathy. RNA transcripts gave rise to amplified TCR beta CDR3 regions. First-round RT-PCR of the TCR CDR3 relied on the HTBI primer set. TCRdb analysed the multiplex PCR reads with MiXCR anew, one entry per CDR3 protein. The sample consists of 480,000 or so distinct CDR3 sequences, approximately 15% of them appearing once. Sequences were obtained from blood. Receptors were obtained from a young woman with Graves' hyperthyroidism.

This clonotype appeared many times. The CDR3 coding sequence is TGCGCCAGCAGCCTCACCCTTCCCCCAGCGGGAGGGTTCACAGATACGCAGTATTTT. Protein sequence: CASSLTLPPAGGFTDTQYF. The rearrangement links TRBV5-1 to TRBJ2-3; 10 bases map to TRBD2. Per the germline V gene, CDR1 is SGHRS and CDR2 is YFSETQ. V lost 4 bases, J lost 2 bases, and 16 bases stayed unmatched. The CDR3 runs 19 residues. Variable domain in full (rest from reference TRBV5-1 and TRBJ2-3): KAGVTQTPRYLIKTRGQQVTLSCSPISGHRSVSWYQQTPGQGLQFLFEYFSETQRNKGNFPGRFSGRQFSNSRSEMNVSTLELGDSALYLCASSLTLPPAGGFTDTQYFGPGTRLTVL.

This clonotype occurred many times. This CDR3 reads CASSFPAGAGETQYF. As DNA, the CDR3 is TGTGCCAGCAGCTTCCCCGCGGGCGCGGGGGAGACCCAGTACTTC. The chain uses TRBV11-1 and TRBJ2-5, with D perhaps matching TRBD2 (6 bases). The germline gives CDR1 SGHAT, CDR2 FQDESV (reference sequence). This CDR3 is built from 15 residues. V gave up 3 bases and J gave up 5 bases, with 16 bases separating them.

This clonotype has at least ten counts. This rearrangement joins TRBV11-1 to TRBJ2-1, with TRBD2 identical over 12 bases. The CDR3 loop spans 16 amino acids. The germline V gene encodes CDR1 SGHAT and CDR2 FQDESV (reference sequence). J lost 8 bases, V lost 5 bases, and 10 bases had no gene match. The CDR3 DNA sequence: TGTGCCAGCAGCGTAGAATGGACTAGCGGGACAGATGAGCAGTTCTTC. Amino acids: CASSVEWTSGTDEQFF.

This clonotype was counted at least ten times. V gene TRBV6-1 combines with J gene TRBJ2-2; D is possibly TRBD1 (6 bases). CDR1 and CDR2 from the germline V gene are MNHNS and SASEGT. The CDR3 extends over 14 amino acids. V was pared by 7 bases and J by 2 bases, with 11 bases between. CDR3 coding DNA: TGTGCCAGCACCAAGGGACAAAACACCGGGGAGCTGTTTTTT. Translating it yields CASTKGQNTGELFF.

This clonotype was picked up many times. The chain is built from TRBV30 and TRBJ1-4, with 7 bases fitting TRBD1. CDR1 and CDR2 (germline): GTSNPN, SVGIG (reference sequence). CDR3 size: 15 residues. J gave up 5 bases and V 3 bases, and 9 bases lay outside the gene matches. This CDR3 is CAWRSVDRRNEKLFF. CDR3 nucleotide sequence: TGTGCCTGGAGATCCGTGGACAGGCGGAATGAAAAACTGTTTTTT.

The chain couples TRBV13 to TRBJ2-1, with TRBD2 matching 13 bases. With 2 bases clipped from V and 4 bases from J, the junction kept 2 bases outside the gene matches. The CDR3 consists of 16 residues. Germline loops: CDR1 PRHDT, CDR2 FYEKMQ (reference sequence). Here the CDR3 reads CASSLWTSGRYNEQFF. DNA for the CDR3: TGTGCCAGCAGCTTATGGACTAGCGGGAGATACAATGAGCAGTTCTTC. The variable domain in full, with the rest retrieved from reference TRBV13 and TRBJ2-1, is AAGVIQSPRHLIKEKRETATLKCYPIPRHDTVYWYQQGPGQDPQFLISFYEKMQSDKGSIPDRFSAQQFSDYHSELNMSSLELGDSALYFCASSLWTSGRYNEQFFGPGTRLTVL.

V and J are TRBV11-2 and TRBJ2-3; D remains ambiguous. Germline CDR1 is SGHAT and CDR2 is FQNNGV. V was pared by 0 bases and J by 6 bases, with 7 bases between. The CDR3 totals 13 residues. CDR3 DNA sequence: TGTGCCAGCAGCTTAGATTGGTCCGATACGCAGTATTTT. This sequence encodes CASSLDWSDTQYF.

This clonotype was seen a handful of times. The CDR3, as DNA: TGTGCCAGCTCACCGGTCGGCTACTCTGGGGCCAACGTCCTGACTTTC. It codes for CASSPVGYSGANVLTF. The V call is TRBV18, the J call TRBJ2-6; D gene ambiguous. V was shortened by 3 bases and J by 0 bases, with 9 bases between the two germline ends. This CDR3 contains 16 residues. CDR1 and CDR2 from the germline V gene are KGHSH and LQKENI.

This clonotype showed up just a few times. V and J are TRBV11-2 and TRBJ2-7, with D maybe TRBD1 (6 bases). This CDR3 contains 15 residues. CDR1 and CDR2 (germline): SGHAT, FQNNGV. Trimming cost V 6 bases and J 4 bases, with 19 bases left between them. As DNA, the CDR3 is TGTGCCAGCAGTCTTCAGGGGCTCGGGATGTACGAGCAGTACTTC. Translation gives CASSLQGLGMYEQYF.

This clonotype has only a few counts. The J gene is TRBJ1-5, the V gene TRBV7-9; possible D gene TRBD1, 5 bases. From germline, CDR1 is SEHNR and CDR2 FQNEAQ (reference sequence). Trimming took off 7 bases at V and 4 bases at J, with 11 bases between the two ends. The CDR3 is 13 residues long. The CDR3 DNA reads as TGTGCCAGCAACGCGGGGGTTAATCAGCCCCAGCATTTT. This translates into CASNAGVNQPQHF. The variable domain in full, completed from reference TRBV7-9 and TRBJ1-5, reads DTGVSQNPRHKITKRGQNVTFRCDPISEHNRLYWYRQTLGQGPEFLTYFQNEAQLEKSRLLSDRFSAERPKGSFSTLEIQRTEQGDSAMYLCASNAGVNQPQHFGDGTRLSIL.

This clonotype was seen at least ten times. The V call is TRBV11-1, the J call TRBJ2-7; no definite D call. This CDR3 is built from 11 residues. Germline V gene data show CDR1 as SGHAT and CDR2 as FQDESV (reference sequence). V was shortened by 2 bases and J by 5 bases, with 4 bases between the two germline ends. The CDR3 spells CASSLSDEQYF. DNA of the CDR3: TGTGCCAGCAGCTTATCCGACGAGCAGTACTTC.

This clonotype has ten or more counts. The chain joins TRBV30 to TRBJ2-1; the D is unclear. The germline CDR1 and CDR2 sequences are GTSNPN and SVGIG (reference sequence). The CDR3 length is 10 residues. With 2 bases removed from V and 9 bases from J, the gap between germline ends came to 5 bases. CDR3 nucleotides: TGTGCCTGGAGTACCAGTGAGCAGTTCTTC. It translates to CAWSTSEQFF.

This clonotype showed up many times. This chain links TRBV5-1 with TRBJ2-3, with D perhaps matching TRBD2 (6 bases). CDR3 size: 20 residues. V gave up 0 bases and J gave up 0 bases, with 23 bases separating them. The germline CDR1 and CDR2 sequences are SGHRS and YFSETQ. The CDR3 DNA reads TGCGCCAGCAGCTTGGAGAGGGCGCAGGTCGGGACTTATAGCACAGATACGCAGTATTTT. Protein: CASSLERAQVGTYSTDTQYF.

This clonotype has at least ten counts. V usage is TRBV7-3 and J usage is TRBJ2-3, with D tentatively TRBD1 (6 bases). Germline V gives CDR1 SGHTA, CDR2 FQGTGA. The CDR3 loop spans 15 amino acids. Trimming removed 5 bases from V and 0 bases from J, with 12 bases in between. The CDR3 here is CASSRQGGSTDTQYF. CDR3 coding DNA: TGTGCCAGCAGCCGGCAAGGGGGAAGCACAGATACGCAGTATTTT.

This clonotype has at least ten counts. The chain links TRBV20-1 to TRBJ1-1, with no clear D. Per germline, CDR1 DFQATT and CDR2 SNEGSKA (reference sequence). The CDR3 totals 12 residues. For the CDR3, the DNA is TGCAGACCCTCGACGGCGAACACTGAAGCTTTCTTT. Encoded protein: CRPSTANTEAFF.

This clonotype came up a few times. The V gene is TRBV20-1, the J gene TRBJ2-1; 8 nucleotides line up with TRBD2. CDR1 is DFQATT, CDR2 SNEGSKA, per germline (reference sequence). This CDR3 is 14 amino acids long. Trimming removed 6 bases from V and 8 bases from J; junction bases left unmatched: 12. CDR3 bases: TGCAGTGCCGACTCGGGGGGGCGCAGGGATGAGCAGTTCTTC. Its protein product is CSADSGGRRDEQFF.

The table lists this clonotype with a few counts. The V and J genes are TRBV11-1 and TRBJ2-3; 10 bases fit TRBD2. CDR1 and CDR2 (germline): SGHAT, FQDESV (reference sequence). Germline trimming cut 4 bases from V and 7 bases from J; bases unmatched to any gene: 23. CDR3 length equals 20 residues. The CDR3 sequence is CASSSQTSGTSDTRLYTQYF. The CDR3 nucleotides are TGTGCCAGCAGCTCCCAGACATCCGGGACTAGCGACACTAGACTATATACGCAGTATTTT. Filled out from reference TRBV11-1 and TRBJ2-3, the complete variable domain reads EAEVAQSPRYKITEKSQAVAFWCDPISGHATLYWYRQILGQGPELLVQFQDESVVDDSQLPKDRFSAERLKGVDSTLKIQPAELGDSAMYLCASSSQTSGTSDTRLYTQYFGPGTRLTVL.

The table lists this clonotype with a few counts. One end of the junction does not line up with germline, which may come from a read error. The rearrangement uses TRBV6-6 and TRBJ1-2, with D unresolved. CDR3 length: 14 residues. Germline CDR1 MNHNY, CDR2 SVGAGI (reference sequence). CDR3 residues: CACSYSSAYYGYTF. In nucleotides, the CDR3 is TGTGCCTGCAGTTACTCGTCAGCGTACTATGGCTACACCTTC.